This T cell receptor beta chain is from a study of blood T cell repertoires in COVID-19. The CDR3 loop spans 11 amino acids. V lost 5 bases to trimming and J lost 9 bases, with 8 bases between them. Looked up from germline, CDR1 is DFQATT and CDR2 is SNEGSKA (reference sequence). In its sample, this clone was seen a few times. Methods used by the authors: Reference gene primer amplification yielded estimated nucleated cell counts. The repertoire was sequenced with immunoSEQ multiplex PCR; TCRdb's copy has only in-frame clones and lacks some. V and J calls plus clone size are reproduced from that table; the DNA served to infer D and trimming. This table holds about 130,000 clones, roughly 75% found once.

The receptor was derived from a woman aged 50 to 60 who had recovered from COVID-19. The sample consisted of PBMCs or T cells enriched from blood (not recorded which). This chain uses TRBV20-1 with TRBJ1-6; no reliable D call. CDR3 loop: CSAQTVSPLHF. The CDR3 nucleotides are TGCAGTGCTCAAACAGTTTCACCCCTCCACTTT.